This is a list of T cell receptor beta chains from one sample in a study of T cell responses to AZD1222 COVID-19 vaccine. Using immunoSEQ multiplex PCR, the repertoire was profiled, and TCRdb retains in-frame clones only, with some absent. The sample yields more than 95,000 clones, about 90% seen once. Sequences were derived from peripheral blood, sampled on day 0 of AZD1222 vaccination. These receptors came from an adult in good health. Both conserved end residues are trimmed from each CDR3. Each record gives: V gene, J gene, CDR3 protein.

>TRBV4-3|TRBJ1-6
ASSQELGTGLNSPLH
>TRBV6-5|TRBJ1-5
ASSLGQVDNQPQH
>TRBV3-1/TRBV3-2|TRBJ1-1
ASSKTGGTEAF
>TRBV6-1|TRBJ1-2
ASSEFDKYSHGYT
>TRBV5-1|TRBJ1-2
ASSARDSESYGYT
>TRBV5-1|TRBJ2-7
ASSPDVGSYEQY
>TRBV7-3|TRBJ1-1
ASSSDIDTEAF
>TRBV5-1|TRBJ1-2
ASSLYPVEGRTDGYT
>TRBV5-8|TRBJ2-7
ASIHGLAYEQY
>TRBV5-1|TRBJ2-5
ASSSGRGFQETQY
>TRBV29-1|TRBJ1-2
SVAEGGGYT
>TRBV2|TRBJ1-1
ASSELGQGAGEAF
>TRBV18|TRBJ2-7
ASSGGVGNEQY
>TRBV7-9|TRBJ2-5
ASSFPSVYQETQY
>TRBV6-6|TRBJ1-1
ASSYGQGAGTEAF
>TRBV3-1/TRBV3-2|TRBJ1-4
ASSLGRGSEKLF
>TRBV28|TRBJ1-5
ASSSPGPNQPQH
>TRBV6-5|TRBJ2-5
ASRGEEETQY
>TRBV7-3|TRBJ2-3
ASSLGVGTDTQY
>TRBV12-3/TRBV12-4|TRBJ2-7
ASSLGLREQY
>TRBV5-4|TRBJ2-3
ASSLEPAGGMEDTQY
>TRBV28|TRBJ1-6
ASVSPGPGSYNSPLH
>TRBV19|TRBJ1-4
ASSIGGETNEKLF